This note documents a single TCR beta chain sequence. Grouping used clinical history reported by participants in a survey and questionnaire. This record belongs to a study of blood T cell repertoires in COVID-19. Study-wide context: The United States, Italy and Spain supplied acute and convalescent COVID-19 samples. T cells, B-cell-depleted T cells, or PBMCs provided the cDNA or gDNA that served as material.

TCRdb's table, derived via immunoSEQ multiplex PCR, lists solely in-frame clones and lacks some. In the table there are approximately 210,000 clones, around 81% of which are singletons. The V and J ends lost 3 bases and 7 bases, in that order; junction bases with no gene match: 2. Germline V gene data show CDR1 as SQVTM and CDR2 as ANQGSEA. The CDR3 consists of 12 residues. This sequence joins TRBV29-1 and TRBJ2-1; 8 bases line up with TRBD1. Sequencing input: PBMCs or T cells enriched from blood (not recorded which). This clonotype was sampled from a man aged 30 to 45 with acute COVID-19. The CDR3 bases are TGCAGCGTTGACAGGGGGCGGAATGAGCAGTTCTTC. Residues: CSVDRGRNEQFF.